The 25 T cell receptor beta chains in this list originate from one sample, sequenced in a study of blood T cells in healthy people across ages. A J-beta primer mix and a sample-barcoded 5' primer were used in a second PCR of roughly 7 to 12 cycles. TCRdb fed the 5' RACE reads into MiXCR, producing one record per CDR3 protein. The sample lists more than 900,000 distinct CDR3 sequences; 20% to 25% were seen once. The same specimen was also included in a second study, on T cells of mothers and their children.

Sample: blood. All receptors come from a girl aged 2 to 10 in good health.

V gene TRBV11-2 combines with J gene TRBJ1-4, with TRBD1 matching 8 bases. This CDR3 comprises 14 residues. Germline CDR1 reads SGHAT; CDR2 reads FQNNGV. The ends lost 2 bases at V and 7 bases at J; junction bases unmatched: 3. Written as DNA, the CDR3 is TGTGCCAGCAGCTTACAGGGGGCTAGTGAAAAACTGTTTTTT. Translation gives CASSLQGASEKLFF. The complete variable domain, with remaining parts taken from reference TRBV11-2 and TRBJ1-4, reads EAGVAQSPRYKIIEKRQSVAFWCNPISGHATLYWYQQILGQGPKLLIQFQNNGVVDDSQLPKDRFSAERLKGVDSTLKIQPAKLEDSAVYLCASSLQGASEKLFFGSGTQLSVL.

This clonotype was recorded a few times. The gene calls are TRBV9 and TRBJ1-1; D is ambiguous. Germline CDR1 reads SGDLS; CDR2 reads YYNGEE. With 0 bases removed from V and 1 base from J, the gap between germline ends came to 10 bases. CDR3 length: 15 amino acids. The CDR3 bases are TGTGCCAGCAGCGTAGAAGTAGGGCAGAACACTGAAGCTTTCTTT. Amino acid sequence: CASSVEVGQNTEAFF.

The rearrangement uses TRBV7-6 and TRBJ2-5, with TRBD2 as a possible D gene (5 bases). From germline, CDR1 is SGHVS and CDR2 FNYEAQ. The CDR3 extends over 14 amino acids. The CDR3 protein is CATTEGSGPGTQYF. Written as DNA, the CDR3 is TGTGCTACCACAGAAGGGAGCGGACCAGGGACCCAGTACTTC.

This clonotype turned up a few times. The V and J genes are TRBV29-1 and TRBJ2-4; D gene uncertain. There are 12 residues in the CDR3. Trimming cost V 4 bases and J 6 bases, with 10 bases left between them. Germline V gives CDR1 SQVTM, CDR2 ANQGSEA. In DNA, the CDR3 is TGCAGCGTTGTGACTGTGGGAAACATTCAGTACTTC. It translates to CSVVTVGNIQYF.

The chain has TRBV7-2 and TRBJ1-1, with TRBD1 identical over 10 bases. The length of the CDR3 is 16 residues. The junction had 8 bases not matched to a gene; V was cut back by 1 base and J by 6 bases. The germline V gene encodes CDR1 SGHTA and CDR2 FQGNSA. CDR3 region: CASSLDGQGVRAEAFF. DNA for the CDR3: TGTGCCAGCAGCTTAGACGGACAGGGGGTGAGGGCTGAAGCTTTCTTT.

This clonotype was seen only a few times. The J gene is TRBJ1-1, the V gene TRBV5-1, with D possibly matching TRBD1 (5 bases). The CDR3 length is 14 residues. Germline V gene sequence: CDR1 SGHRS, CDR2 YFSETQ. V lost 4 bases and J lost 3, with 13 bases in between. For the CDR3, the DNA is TGCGCCAGCAGCGGAGTTGGAGGGGACACTGAAGCTTTCTTT. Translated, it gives CASSGVGGDTEAFF. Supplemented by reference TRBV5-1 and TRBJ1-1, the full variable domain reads KAGVTQTPRYLIKTRGQQVTLSCSPISGHRSVSWYQQTPGQGLQFLFEYFSETQRNKGNFPGRFSGRQFSNSRSEMNVSTLELGDSALYLCASSGVGGDTEAFFGQGTRLTVV.

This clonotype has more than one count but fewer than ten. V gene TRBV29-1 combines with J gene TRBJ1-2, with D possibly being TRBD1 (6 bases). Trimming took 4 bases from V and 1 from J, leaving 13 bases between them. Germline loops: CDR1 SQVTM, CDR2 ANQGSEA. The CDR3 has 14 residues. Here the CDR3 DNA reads TGCAGCGTTGGTCACAGGGCCAATAACTATGGCTACACCTTC. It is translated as CSVGHRANNYGYTF.

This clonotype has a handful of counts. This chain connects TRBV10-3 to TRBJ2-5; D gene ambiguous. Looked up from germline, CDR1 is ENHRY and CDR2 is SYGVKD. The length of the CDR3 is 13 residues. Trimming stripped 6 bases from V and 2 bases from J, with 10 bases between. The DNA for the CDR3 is TGTGCCATCAGCAAAGACGGACAAGAGACCCAGTACTTC. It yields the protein CAISKDGQETQYF.

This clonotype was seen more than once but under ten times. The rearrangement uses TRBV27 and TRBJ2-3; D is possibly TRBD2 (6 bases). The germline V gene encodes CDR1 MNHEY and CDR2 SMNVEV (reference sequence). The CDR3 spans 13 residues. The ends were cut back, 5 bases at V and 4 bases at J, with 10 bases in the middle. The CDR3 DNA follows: TGTGCCAGCAGTCCCATAGCGGCAGATACGCAGTATTTT. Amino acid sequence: CASSPIAADTQYF.

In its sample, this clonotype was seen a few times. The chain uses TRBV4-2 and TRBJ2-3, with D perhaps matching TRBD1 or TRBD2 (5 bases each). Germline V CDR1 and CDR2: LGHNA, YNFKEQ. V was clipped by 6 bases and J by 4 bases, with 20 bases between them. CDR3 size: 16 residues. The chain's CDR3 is CASRYGAGTVADTQYF. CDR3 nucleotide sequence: TGTGCCAGCAGGTATGGAGCCGGGACGGTCGCAGATACGCAGTATTTT.

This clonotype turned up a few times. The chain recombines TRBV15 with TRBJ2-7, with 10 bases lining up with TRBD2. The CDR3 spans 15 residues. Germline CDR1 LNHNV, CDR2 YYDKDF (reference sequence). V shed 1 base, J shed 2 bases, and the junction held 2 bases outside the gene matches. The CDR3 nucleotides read TGTGCCACCAGCAGAGCAACTAGCGGGGCCTACGAGCAGTACTTC. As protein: CATSRATSGAYEQYF. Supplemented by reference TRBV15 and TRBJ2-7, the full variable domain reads DAMVIQNPRYQVTQFGKPVTLSCSQTLNHNVMYWYQQKSSQAPKLLFHYYDKDFNNEADTPDNFQSRRPNTSFCFLDIRSPGLGDTAMYLCATSRATSGAYEQYFGPGTRLTVT.

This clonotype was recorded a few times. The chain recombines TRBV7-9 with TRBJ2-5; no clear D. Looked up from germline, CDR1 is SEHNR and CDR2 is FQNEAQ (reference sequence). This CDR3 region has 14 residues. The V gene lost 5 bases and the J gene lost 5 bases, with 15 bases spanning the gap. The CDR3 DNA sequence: TGTGCCAGCAGCCGAAAAAACTTATTCGAGACCCAGTACTTC. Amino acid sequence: CASSRKNLFETQYF.

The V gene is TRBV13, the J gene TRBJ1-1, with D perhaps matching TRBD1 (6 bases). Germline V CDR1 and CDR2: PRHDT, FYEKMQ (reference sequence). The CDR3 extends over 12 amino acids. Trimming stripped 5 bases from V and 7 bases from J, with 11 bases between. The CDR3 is CASSHRAVEAFF. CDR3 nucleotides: TGTGCCAGCAGCCACAGGGCGGTTGAAGCTTTCTTT.

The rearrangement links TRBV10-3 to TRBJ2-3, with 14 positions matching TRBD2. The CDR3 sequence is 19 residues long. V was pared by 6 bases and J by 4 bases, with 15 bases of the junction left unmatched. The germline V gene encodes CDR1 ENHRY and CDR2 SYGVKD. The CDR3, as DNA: TGTGCCATCAGCAAAACCTACTCTCCGGGACTAGCGGGAGCAGATACGCAGTATTTT. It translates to CAISKTYSPGLAGADTQYF.

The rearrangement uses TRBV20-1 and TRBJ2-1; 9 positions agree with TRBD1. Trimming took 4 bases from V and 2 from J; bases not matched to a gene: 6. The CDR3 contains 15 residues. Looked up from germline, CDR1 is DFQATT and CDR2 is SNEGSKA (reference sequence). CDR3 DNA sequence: TGCAGTGCTAATAACGACAGGGGGGCCTACAATGAGCAGTTCTTC. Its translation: CSANNDRGAYNEQFF.

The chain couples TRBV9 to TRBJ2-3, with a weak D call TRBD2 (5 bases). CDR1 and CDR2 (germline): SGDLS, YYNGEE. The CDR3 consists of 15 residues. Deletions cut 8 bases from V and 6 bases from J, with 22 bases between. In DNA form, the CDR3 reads TGTGCCAGTCGATTCCTTTCGGCCTCTAGCGATACGCAGTATTTT. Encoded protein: CASRFLSASSDTQYF.

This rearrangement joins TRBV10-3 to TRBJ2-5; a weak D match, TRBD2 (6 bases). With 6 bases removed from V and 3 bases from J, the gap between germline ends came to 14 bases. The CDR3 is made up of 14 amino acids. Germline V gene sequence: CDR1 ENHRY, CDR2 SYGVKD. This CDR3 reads CAIRPAGSEETQYF. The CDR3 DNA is TGTGCCATCAGACCCGCGGGGAGCGAAGAGACCCAGTACTTC.

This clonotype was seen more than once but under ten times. CDR3 bases: TGTGCCACCAAATCTGGGGCCAACGTCCTGACTTTC. Encoded protein: CATKSGANVLTF. The chain uses TRBV6-2 or TRBV6-3 and TRBJ2-6; no definite D call. The CDR3 spans 12 residues. V lost 10 bases, J lost 1 base, and 5 bases lay in between. Germline CDR1 and CDR2: MNHEY and SVGEGT.

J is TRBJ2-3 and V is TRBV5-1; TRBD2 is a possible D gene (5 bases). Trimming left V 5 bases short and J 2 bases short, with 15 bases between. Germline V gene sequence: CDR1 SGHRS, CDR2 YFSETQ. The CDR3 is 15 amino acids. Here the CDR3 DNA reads TGCGCCAGCAGTCCGGTCCGGGGTACCACAGATACGCAGTATTTT. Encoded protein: CASSPVRGTTDTQYF.

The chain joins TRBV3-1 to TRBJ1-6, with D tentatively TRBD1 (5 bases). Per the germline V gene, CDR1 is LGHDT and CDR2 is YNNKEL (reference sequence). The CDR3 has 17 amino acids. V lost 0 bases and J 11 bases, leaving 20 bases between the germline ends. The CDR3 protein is CASSQDARQSILPPLHF. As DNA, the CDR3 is TGTGCCAGCAGCCAAGATGCGAGACAGTCAATTCTACCACCCCTCCACTTT.

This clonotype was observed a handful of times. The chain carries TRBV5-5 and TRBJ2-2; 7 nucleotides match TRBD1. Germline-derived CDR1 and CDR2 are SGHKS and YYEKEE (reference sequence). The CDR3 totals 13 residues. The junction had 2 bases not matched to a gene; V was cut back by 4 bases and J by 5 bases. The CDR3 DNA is TGTGCCAGCAGCGTCAGGGGGACCGGGGAGCTGTTTTTT. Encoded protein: CASSVRGTGELFF.

This CDR3 is CATSRDRGLHNSPLHF. The CDR3 DNA sequence: TGTGCCACCAGCAGAGATAGGGGCCTCCATAATTCACCCCTCCACTTT. This rearrangement joins TRBV15 to TRBJ1-6, with D perhaps TRBD1 (5 bases). V shed 0 bases and J shed 5 bases, with 11 bases lying between them. This CDR3 is 16 amino acids long. Per the germline V gene, CDR1 is LNHNV and CDR2 is YYDKDF (reference sequence).

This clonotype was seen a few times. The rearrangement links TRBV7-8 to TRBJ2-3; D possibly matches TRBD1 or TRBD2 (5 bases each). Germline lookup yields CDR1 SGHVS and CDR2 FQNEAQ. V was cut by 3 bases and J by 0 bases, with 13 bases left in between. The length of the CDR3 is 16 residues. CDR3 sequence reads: CASSFAGTVSTDTQYF. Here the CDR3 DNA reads TGTGCCAGCAGCTTCGCCGGGACGGTTAGCACAGATACGCAGTATTTT.

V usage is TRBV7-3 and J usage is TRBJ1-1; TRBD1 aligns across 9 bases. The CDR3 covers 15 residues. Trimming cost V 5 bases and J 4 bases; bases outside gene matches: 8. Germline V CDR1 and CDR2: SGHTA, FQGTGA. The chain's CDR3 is CASSPMTGGFTEAFF. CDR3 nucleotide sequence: TGTGCCAGCAGCCCAATGACAGGGGGTTTCACTGAAGCTTTCTTT.

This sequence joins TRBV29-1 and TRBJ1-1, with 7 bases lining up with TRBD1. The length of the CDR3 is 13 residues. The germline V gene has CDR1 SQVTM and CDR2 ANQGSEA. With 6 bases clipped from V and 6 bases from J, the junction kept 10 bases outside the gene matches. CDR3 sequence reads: CSVYRQGAPEAFF. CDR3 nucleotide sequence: TGCAGCGTGTATAGACAGGGTGCGCCTGAAGCTTTCTTT.